This T cell receptor (beta chain) derives from a study of metastatic and nonmetastatic thyroid tumors. TCRdb re-clonotyped the PCR reads through MiXCR. This sample has approximately 12,000 clones, with approximately 33% found just once. V shed 0 bases and J shed 6 bases, with 14 bases lying between them. The CDR3 sequence is 14 residues long. The germline gives CDR1 GTSNPN, CDR2 SVGIG (reference sequence). Treatment of any kind had been given to no patient before thyroid surgery. The source of this sequence is a male donor with papillary thyroid cancer or a benign thyroid nodule (not recorded which). Some clones in this sample may be carry-over from other donors' samples. This sequence joins TRBV30 and TRBJ1-2; unclear D gene. The sequenced sample was tumor tissue. The CDR3 is CAWSVGLNGDGYTF. The DNA for the CDR3 is TGTGCCTGGAGTGTGGGTCTGAATGGGGATGGCTACACCTTC.